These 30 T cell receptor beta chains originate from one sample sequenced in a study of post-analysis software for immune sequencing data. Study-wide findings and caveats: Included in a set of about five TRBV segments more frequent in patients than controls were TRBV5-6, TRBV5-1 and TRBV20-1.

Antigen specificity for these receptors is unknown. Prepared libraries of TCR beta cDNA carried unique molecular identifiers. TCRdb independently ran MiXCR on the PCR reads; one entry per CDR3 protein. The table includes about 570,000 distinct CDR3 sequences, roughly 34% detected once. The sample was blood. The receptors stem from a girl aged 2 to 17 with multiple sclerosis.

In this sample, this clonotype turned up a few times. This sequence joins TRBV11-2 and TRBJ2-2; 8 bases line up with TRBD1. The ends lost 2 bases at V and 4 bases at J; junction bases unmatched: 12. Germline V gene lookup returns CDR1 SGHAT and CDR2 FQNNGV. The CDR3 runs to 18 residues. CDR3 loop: CASSLIALQGARTGELFF. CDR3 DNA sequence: TGTGCCAGCAGCTTAATAGCGTTGCAGGGGGCGCGCACCGGGGAGCTGTTTTTT. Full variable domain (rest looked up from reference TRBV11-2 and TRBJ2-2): EAGVAQSPRYKIIEKRQSVAFWCNPISGHATLYWYQQILGQGPKLLIQFQNNGVVDDSQLPKDRFSAERLKGVDSTLKIQPAKLEDSAVYLCASSLIALQGARTGELFFGEGSRLTVL.

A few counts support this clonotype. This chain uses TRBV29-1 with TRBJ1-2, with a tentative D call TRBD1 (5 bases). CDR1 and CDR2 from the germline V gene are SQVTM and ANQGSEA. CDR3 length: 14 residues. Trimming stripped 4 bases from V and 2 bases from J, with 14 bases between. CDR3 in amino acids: CSVGGRGFNYGYTF. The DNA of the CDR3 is TGCAGCGTTGGGGGACGGGGCTTCAACTATGGCTACACCTTC.

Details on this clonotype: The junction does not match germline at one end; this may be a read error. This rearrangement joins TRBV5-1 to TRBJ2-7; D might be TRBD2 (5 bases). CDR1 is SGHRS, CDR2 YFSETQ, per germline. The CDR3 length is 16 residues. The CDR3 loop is CASSLGFTGSSYEQYF. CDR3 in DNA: TGCGCCAGTAGCTTAGGTTTCACGGGGAGCTCCTACGAGCAGTACTTC.

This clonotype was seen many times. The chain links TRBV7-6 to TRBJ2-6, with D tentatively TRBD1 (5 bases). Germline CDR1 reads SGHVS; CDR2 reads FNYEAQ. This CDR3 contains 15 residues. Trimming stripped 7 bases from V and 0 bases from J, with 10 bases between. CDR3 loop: CASNIGDSGANVLTF. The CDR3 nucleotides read TGTGCCAGCAACATAGGGGACTCTGGGGCCAACGTCCTGACTTTC.

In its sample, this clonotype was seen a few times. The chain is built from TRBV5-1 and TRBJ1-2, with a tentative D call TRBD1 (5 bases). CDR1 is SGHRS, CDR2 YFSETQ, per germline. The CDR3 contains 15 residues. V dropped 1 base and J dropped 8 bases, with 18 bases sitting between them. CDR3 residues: CASSLNDPERGGYTF. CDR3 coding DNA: TGCGCCAGCAGCTTGAATGACCCTGAAAGGGGAGGCTACACCTTC. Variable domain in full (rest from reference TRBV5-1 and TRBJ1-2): KAGVTQTPRYLIKTRGQQVTLSCSPISGHRSVSWYQQTPGQGLQFLFEYFSETQRNKGNFPGRFSGRQFSNSRSEMNVSTLELGDSALYLCASSLNDPERGGYTFGSGTRLTVV.

For the CDR3, the DNA is TGCAGTGCCAAGGACACCTCCTACGAGCAGTACTTC. Its translation: CSAKDTSYEQYF. The chain recombines TRBV20-1 with TRBJ2-7, with a tentative D call TRBD1 (5 bases). The germline V gene encodes CDR1 DFQATT and CDR2 SNEGSKA (reference sequence). This CDR3 comprises 12 residues. V was cut by 6 bases and J by 0 bases, with 9 bases left in between.

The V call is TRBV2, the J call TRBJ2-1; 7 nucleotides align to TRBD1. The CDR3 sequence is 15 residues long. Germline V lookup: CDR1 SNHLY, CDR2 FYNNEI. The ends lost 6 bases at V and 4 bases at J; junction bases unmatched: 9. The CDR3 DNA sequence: TGTGCCAGCAGACGACCGGGACAGCGATACAATGAGCAGTTCTTC. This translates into CASRRPGQRYNEQFF. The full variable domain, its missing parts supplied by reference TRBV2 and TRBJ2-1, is EPEVTQTPSHQVTQMGQEVILRCVPISNHLYFYWYRQILGQKVEFLVSFYNNEISEKSEIFDDQFSVERPDGSNFTLKIRSTKLEDSAMYFCASRRPGQRYNEQFFGPGTRLTVL.

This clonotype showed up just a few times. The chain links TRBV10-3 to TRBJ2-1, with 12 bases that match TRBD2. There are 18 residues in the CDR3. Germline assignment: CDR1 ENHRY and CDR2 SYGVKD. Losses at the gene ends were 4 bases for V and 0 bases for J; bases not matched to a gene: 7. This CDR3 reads CAISGGLAGISSYNEQFF. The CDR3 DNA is TGTGCCATCAGTGGGGGACTAGCGGGTATTAGCTCCTACAATGAGCAGTTCTTC.

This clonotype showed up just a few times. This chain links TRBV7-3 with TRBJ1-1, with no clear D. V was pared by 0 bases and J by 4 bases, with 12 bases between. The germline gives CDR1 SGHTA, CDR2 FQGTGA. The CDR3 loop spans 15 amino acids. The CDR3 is CASSLTPYEGTEAFF. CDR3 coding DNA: TGTGCCAGCAGCTTAACCCCCTACGAGGGCACTGAAGCTTTCTTT.

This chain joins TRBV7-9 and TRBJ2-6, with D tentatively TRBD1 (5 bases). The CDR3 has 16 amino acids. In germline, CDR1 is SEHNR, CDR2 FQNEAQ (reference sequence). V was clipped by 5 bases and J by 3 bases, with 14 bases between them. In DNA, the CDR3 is TGTGCCAGCAGCAGGGGTTCCAGGAGTGGGGCCAACGTCCTGACTTTC. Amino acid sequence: CASSRGSRSGANVLTF.

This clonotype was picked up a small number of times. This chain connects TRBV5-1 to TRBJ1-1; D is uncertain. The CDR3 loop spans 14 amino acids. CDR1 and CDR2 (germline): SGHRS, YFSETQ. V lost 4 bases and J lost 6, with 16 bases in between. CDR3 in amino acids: CASSQPGSGAEAFF. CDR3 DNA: TGCGCCAGCAGCCAGCCGGGATCAGGCGCTGAAGCTTTCTTT.

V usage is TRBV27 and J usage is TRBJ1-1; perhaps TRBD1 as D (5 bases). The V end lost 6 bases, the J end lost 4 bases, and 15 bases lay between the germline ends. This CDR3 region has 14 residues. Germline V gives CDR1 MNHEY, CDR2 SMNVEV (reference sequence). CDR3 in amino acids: CASRMGGFRTEAFF. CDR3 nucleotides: TGTGCCAGCAGAATGGGGGGGTTTCGCACTGAAGCTTTCTTT.

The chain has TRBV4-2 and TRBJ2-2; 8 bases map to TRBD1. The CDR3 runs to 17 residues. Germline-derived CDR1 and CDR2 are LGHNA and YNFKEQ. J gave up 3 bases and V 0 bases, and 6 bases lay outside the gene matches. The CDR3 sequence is CASSQEAPGGDTGELFF. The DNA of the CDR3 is TGTGCCAGCAGCCAAGAAGCCCCAGGGGGCGACACCGGGGAGCTGTTTTTT.

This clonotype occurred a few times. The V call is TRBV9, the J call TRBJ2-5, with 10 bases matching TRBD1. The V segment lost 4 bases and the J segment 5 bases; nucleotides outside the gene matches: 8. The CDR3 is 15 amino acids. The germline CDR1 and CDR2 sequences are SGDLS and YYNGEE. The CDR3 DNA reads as TGTGCCAGCAGCCGGGGCGGGACAGGGGTCGAGACCCAGTACTTC. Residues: CASSRGGTGVETQYF.

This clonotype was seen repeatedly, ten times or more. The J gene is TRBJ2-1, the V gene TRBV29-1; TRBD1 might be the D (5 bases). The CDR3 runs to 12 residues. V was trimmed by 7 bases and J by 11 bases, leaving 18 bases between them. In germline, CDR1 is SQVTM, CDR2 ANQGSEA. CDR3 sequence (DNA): TGCAGCGGCAGGGATGTAGCTGCTAAGCAGTTCTTC. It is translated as CSGRDVAAKQFF.

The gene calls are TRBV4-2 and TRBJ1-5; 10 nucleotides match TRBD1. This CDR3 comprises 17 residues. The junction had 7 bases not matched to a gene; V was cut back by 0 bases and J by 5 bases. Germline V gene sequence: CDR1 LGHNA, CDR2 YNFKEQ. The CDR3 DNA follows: TGTGCCAGCAGCCAAGATCGCCCGGGACAGGGGTATCAGCCCCAGCATTTT. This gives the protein CASSQDRPGQGYQPQHF.

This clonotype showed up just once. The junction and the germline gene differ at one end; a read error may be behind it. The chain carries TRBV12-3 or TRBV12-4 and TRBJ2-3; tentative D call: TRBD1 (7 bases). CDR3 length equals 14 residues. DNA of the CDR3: TGTGCCAGCAGCTCACTAGGGGGGACAGATGCGCAGTATTTT. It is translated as CASSSLGGTDAQYF.

The CDR3 nucleotides are TGCAGCGTTGAAAGGAACGGCTACACCTTC. This gives the protein CSVERNGYTF. The rearrangement uses TRBV29-1 and TRBJ1-2, with D uncertain. The length of the CDR3 is 10 residues. Germline V CDR1 and CDR2: SQVTM, ANQGSEA. Deletions cut 2 bases from V and 8 bases from J, with 6 bases between.

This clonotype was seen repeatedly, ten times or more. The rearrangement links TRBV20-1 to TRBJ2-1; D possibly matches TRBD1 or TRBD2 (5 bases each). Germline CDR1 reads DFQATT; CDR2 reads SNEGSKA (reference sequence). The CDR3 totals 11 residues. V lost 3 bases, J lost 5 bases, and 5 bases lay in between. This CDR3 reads CSARGHNEQFF. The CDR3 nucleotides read TGCAGTGCTAGGGGACACAATGAGCAGTTCTTC.

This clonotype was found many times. The CDR3 region is CASSAGIAYGYTF. CDR3 bases: TGTGCCAGCAGTGCTGGGATTGCCTATGGCTACACCTTC. J is TRBJ1-2 and V is TRBV6-1; D uncertain. Germline assignment: CDR1 MNHNS and CDR2 SASEGT. This CDR3 has 13 residues. Trimming stripped 4 bases from V and 4 bases from J, with 10 bases between.

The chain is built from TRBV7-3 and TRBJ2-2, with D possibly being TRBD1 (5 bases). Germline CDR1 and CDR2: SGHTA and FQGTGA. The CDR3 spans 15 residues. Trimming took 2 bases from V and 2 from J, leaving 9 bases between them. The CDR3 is CASSLRGANTGELFF. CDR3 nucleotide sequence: TGTGCCAGCAGCTTACGTGGGGCCAACACCGGGGAGCTGTTTTTT.

CDR3 region: CASSFGGGAQNEQFF. CDR3 bases: TGCGCCAGCAGCTTTGGCGGGGGGGCTCAAAATGAGCAGTTCTTC. The genes are TRBV5-1 and TRBJ2-1, with 9 bases that match TRBD2. There are 15 residues in the CDR3. CDR1 SGHRS and CDR2 YFSETQ come from the germline V gene. With 2 bases clipped from V and 7 bases from J, the junction kept 7 bases outside the gene matches.

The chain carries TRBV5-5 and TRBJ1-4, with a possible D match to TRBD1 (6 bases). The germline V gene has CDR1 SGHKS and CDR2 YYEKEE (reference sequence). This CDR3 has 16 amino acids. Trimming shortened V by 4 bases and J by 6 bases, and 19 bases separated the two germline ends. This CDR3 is CASSIQTGRTYEKLFF. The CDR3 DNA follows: TGTGCCAGCAGCATTCAGACAGGACGAACCTATGAAAAACTGTTTTTT.

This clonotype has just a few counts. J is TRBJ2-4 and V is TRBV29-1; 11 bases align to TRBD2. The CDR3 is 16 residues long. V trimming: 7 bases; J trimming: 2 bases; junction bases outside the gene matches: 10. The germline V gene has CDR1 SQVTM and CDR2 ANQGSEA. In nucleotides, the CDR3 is TGCAGCGCCCCCCGACTAGCGGGGAGATCCAAAAACATTCAGTACTTC. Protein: CSAPRLAGRSKNIQYF.

The CDR3 sequence: CASSRAPGSTNEQFF. The CDR3 DNA reads as TGTGCCAGCAGTAGAGCGCCCGGGTCGACCAATGAGCAGTTCTTC. This chain connects TRBV7-9 to TRBJ2-1; D is undetermined. V dropped 6 bases and J dropped 6 bases, with 18 bases sitting between them. CDR1 is SEHNR, CDR2 FQNEAQ, per germline (reference sequence). This CDR3 has 15 residues.

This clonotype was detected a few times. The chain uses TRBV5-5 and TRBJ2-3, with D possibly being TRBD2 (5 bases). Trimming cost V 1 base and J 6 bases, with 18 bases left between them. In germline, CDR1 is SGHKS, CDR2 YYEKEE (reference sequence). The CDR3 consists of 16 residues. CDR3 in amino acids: CASSLWASIYRDTQYF. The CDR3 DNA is TGTGCCAGCAGCTTGTGGGCTAGCATTTACCGGGATACGCAGTATTTT.

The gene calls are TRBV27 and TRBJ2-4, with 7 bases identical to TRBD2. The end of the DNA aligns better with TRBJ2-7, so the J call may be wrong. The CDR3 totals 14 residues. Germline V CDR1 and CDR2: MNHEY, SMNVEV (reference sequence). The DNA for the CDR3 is TGTGCCAGCAGCCAAAGCGGGACCTTCTACGAGCAGTACTTC. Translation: CASSQSGTFYEQYF.

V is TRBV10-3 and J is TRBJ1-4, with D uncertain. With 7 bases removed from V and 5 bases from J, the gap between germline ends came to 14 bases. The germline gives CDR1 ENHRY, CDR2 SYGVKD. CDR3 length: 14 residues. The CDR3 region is CAITDGQPNEKLFF. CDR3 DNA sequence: TGTGCCATCACCGACGGGCAGCCCAATGAAAAACTGTTTTTT.

The CDR3 DNA is TGCAGTGCTAGAGGCGATAGGGGGGGCAGTCAGCCCCAGCATTTT. Translation gives CSARGDRGGSQPQHF. The chain has TRBV20-1 and TRBJ1-5; maybe TRBD1 (6 bases). The CDR3 is 15 amino acids. V lost 1 base, J lost 6 bases, and 16 bases lay in between. Germline assignment: CDR1 DFQATT and CDR2 SNEGSKA (reference sequence).

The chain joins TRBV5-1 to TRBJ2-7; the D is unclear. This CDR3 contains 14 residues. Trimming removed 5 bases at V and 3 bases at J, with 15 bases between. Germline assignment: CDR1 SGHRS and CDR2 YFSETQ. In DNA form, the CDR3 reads TGCGCCAGCAGTTTGCAGTCGGGCTACTACGAGCAGTACTTC. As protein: CASSLQSGYYEQYF.